Each of the 20 T cell receptor beta chains below was sequenced from the same sample in a study of control samples from healthy donors and cancer patients. Clones were sequenced by immunoSEQ multiplex PCR, and TCRdb holds only the in-frame ones, with some missing. In the table there are approximately 150,000 clones, around 92% of which are singletons. Material for sequencing was blood. These receptors were collected from a man in his thirties or forties in good health.

V gene TRBV9 combines with J gene TRBJ1-2; TRBD1 aligns across 7 bases. The CDR3 sequence is 15 residues long. Trimming took 4 bases from V and 2 from J; bases not matched to a gene: 8. Per the germline V gene, CDR1 is SGDLS and CDR2 is YYNGEE. The CDR3, as DNA: TGTGCCAGCAGCCCCTGGGACAGCCCAAACTATGGCTACACCTTC. Its protein product is CASSPWDSPNYGYTF. Complete variable domain (other parts from reference TRBV9 and TRBJ1-2): DSGVTQTPKHLITATGQRVTLRCSPRSGDLSVYWYQQSLDQGLQFLIQYYNGEERAKGNILERFSAQQFPDLHSELNLSSLELGDSALYFCASSPWDSPNYGYTFGSGTRLTVV.

The chain has TRBV10-3 and TRBJ1-2, with D perhaps matching TRBD1 (6 bases). Looked up from germline, CDR1 is ENHRY and CDR2 is SYGVKD. The CDR3 is 13 amino acids. The ends were cut back, 4 bases at V and 2 bases at J, with 8 bases in the middle. The CDR3 protein is CAISGDRNYGYTF. In nucleotides, the CDR3 is TGTGCCATCAGTGGTGACAGGAACTATGGCTACACCTTC.

CDR3 sequence (DNA): TGTGCCAGCAGCTACGGGCAGTCGGAGTACTTC. Translating it yields CASSYGQSEYF. The V gene is TRBV5-4, the J gene TRBJ2-7; D is unclear. The CDR3 consists of 11 residues. V was clipped by 3 bases and J by 11 bases, with 12 bases between them. In germline, CDR1 is SGHNT, CDR2 YYREEE (reference sequence).

The V call is TRBV27, the J call TRBJ2-7; 11 bases map to TRBD1. This CDR3 region has 15 residues. The V gene's germline CDR1 is MNHEY and CDR2 SMNVEV (reference sequence). Trimming at V came to 4 bases and at J to 4 bases, leaving 6 bases not matched to a gene. CDR3 in DNA: TGTGCCAGCAGTTCCCCCCGGGACAGGGGGTACGAGCAGTACTTC. Translating gives CASSSPRDRGYEQYF.

The J gene is TRBJ2-2, the V gene TRBV7-9, with TRBD1 as a possible D gene (6 bases). The CDR3 is made up of 16 amino acids. V gave up 1 base and J gave up 3 bases, with 12 bases separating them. From germline, CDR1 is SEHNR and CDR2 FQNEAQ (reference sequence). The CDR3: CASSLVGGADTGELFF. Here the CDR3 DNA reads TGTGCCAGCAGCTTAGTAGGGGGAGCGGACACCGGGGAGCTGTTTTTT.

The sample holds one count of this clone. The chain is built from TRBV30 and TRBJ2-7, with 9 positions matching TRBD1. The CDR3 is made up of 15 amino acids. With V trimmed by 1 base and J by 3 bases, 7 bases remained unmatched. CDR1 and CDR2 from the germline V gene are GTSNPN and SVGIG (reference sequence). The CDR3 sequence: CAWSGRTGAYYEQYF. CDR3 coding DNA: TGTGCCTGGAGTGGAAGGACAGGGGCTTACTACGAGCAGTACTTC.

Only one count was recorded for this clone. The chain recombines TRBV5-1 with TRBJ2-5; no clear D gene. The V end was cut by 0 bases, the J end by 4 bases, with 13 bases between. The V gene's germline CDR1 is SGHRS and CDR2 YFSETQ. This CDR3 region has 15 residues. Here the CDR3 reads CASSLDLGFGETQYF. The CDR3 DNA sequence: TGCGCCAGCAGCTTGGATCTGGGGTTCGGAGAGACCCAGTACTTC.

This sequence joins TRBV5-6 and TRBJ1-6, with a weak D call TRBD1 (6 bases). Trimming took off 3 bases at V and 11 bases at J, with 21 bases between the two ends. The V gene's germline CDR1 is SGHDT and CDR2 YYEEEE. The CDR3 extends over 16 amino acids. CDR3 in amino acids: CASSSRGDADAAPLHF. CDR3 sequence (DNA): TGTGCCAGCAGCTCAAGGGGGGATGCGGATGCGGCACCCCTCCACTTT.

This clone appeared a few times. This sequence joins TRBV4-1 and TRBJ2-7; TRBD2 matches 8 bases. The CDR3 runs to 15 residues. The germline gives CDR1 MGHRA, CDR2 YSYEKL. With V trimmed by 4 bases and J by 3 bases, 8 bases remained unmatched. The DNA of the CDR3 is TGCGCCAGCAGCCTCGCAGGGAGCGGGGGCTACGAGCAGTACTTC. Its protein product is CASSLAGSGGYEQYF.

V is TRBV27 and J is TRBJ2-1; 11 bases agree with TRBD2. J lost 9 bases, V lost 5 bases, and 15 bases had no gene match. The CDR3 loop spans 17 amino acids. The V gene's germline CDR1 is MNHEY and CDR2 SMNVEV (reference sequence). CDR3 coding DNA: TGTGCCAGCAGTGAATTCACTAGCGGGGGAGGCGGGGGTGAGCAGTTCTTC. Protein product: CASSEFTSGGGGGEQFF.

V gene TRBV3-1 (or the pseudogene TRBV3-2) combines with J gene TRBJ2-4; 7 nucleotides line up with TRBD2. Trimming took 4 bases from V and 4 from J; bases not matched to a gene: 4. Germline-derived CDR1 and CDR2 are LGHDT and YNNKEL (reference sequence). The length of the CDR3 is 14 residues. For the CDR3, the DNA is TGTGCCAGCAGCCCCGGGACTAAAAAAAACATTCAGTACTTC. It is translated as CASSPGTKKNIQYF.

This chain uses TRBV13 with TRBJ1-3, with 7 bases identical to TRBD1. Losses at the gene ends were 4 bases for V and 0 bases for J; bases not matched to a gene: 3. Germline V gene sequence: CDR1 PRHDT, CDR2 FYEKMQ (reference sequence). The CDR3 totals 15 residues. The CDR3 DNA reads TGTGCCAGCAGCTACGGGACAGCCTCTGGAAACACCATATATTTT. Amino acid sequence: CASSYGTASGNTIYF. Using reference TRBV13 and TRBJ1-3 for the parts outside the CDR3, the full variable domain is AAGVIQSPRHLIKEKRETATLKCYPIPRHDTVYWYQQGPGQDPQFLISFYEKMQSDKGSIPDRFSAQQFSDYHSELNMSSLELGDSALYFCASSYGTASGNTIYFGEGSWLTVV.

The CDR3 loop reads CASSLAQGAAEQYF. The CDR3 DNA is TGTGCCAGCAGCTTGGCACAGGGGGCTGCCGAGCAGTACTTC. V gene TRBV11-2 combines with J gene TRBJ2-7, with TRBD1 matching 9 bases. The CDR3 is made up of 14 amino acids. The junction had 6 bases not matched to a gene; V was cut back by 3 bases and J by 6 bases. The germline V gene encodes CDR1 SGHAT and CDR2 FQNNGV.

The chain has TRBV28 and TRBJ1-4; maybe TRBD1 (5 bases). This CDR3 region has 16 residues. Germline assignment: CDR1 MDHEN and CDR2 SYDVKM. V gave up 3 bases and J gave up 1 base, with 12 bases separating them. The CDR3 reads CASSLRGAGTNEKLFF. The CDR3 DNA follows: TGTGCCAGCAGTTTGCGAGGGGCGGGAACTAATGAAAAACTGTTTTTT.

The J gene is TRBJ2-1, the V gene TRBV5-1, with 7 bases identical to TRBD1. In germline, CDR1 is SGHRS, CDR2 YFSETQ. J lost 2 bases, V lost 0 bases, and 5 bases had no gene match. CDR3 size: 16 residues. In DNA form, the CDR3 reads TGCGCCAGCAGCTTGGCAACAGGGGATGCCTACAATGAGCAGTTCTTC. Protein product: CASSLATGDAYNEQFF.

The sample holds one count of this clone. The chain is built from TRBV27 and TRBJ1-1, with TRBD1 as a possible D gene (5 bases). This CDR3 spans 15 amino acids. V lost 6 bases, J lost 0 bases, and 14 bases lay in between. From germline, CDR1 is MNHEY and CDR2 SMNVEV (reference sequence). Here the CDR3 reads CASRSARGMNTEAFF. The CDR3 nucleotides are TGTGCCAGCAGATCTGCGCGGGGCATGAACACTGAAGCTTTCTTT.

J is TRBJ2-7 and V is TRBV2; the match to TRBD2 covers 8 bases. CDR1 is SNHLY, CDR2 FYNNEI, per germline. V lost 3 bases, J lost 1 base, and 5 bases stayed unmatched. The CDR3 extends over 15 amino acids. CDR3 in DNA: TGTGCCAGCAGTGAGGTCGGGGGGGCGTCCTACGAGCAGTACTTC. Its protein product is CASSEVGGASYEQYF.

This clone appeared a single time. One junction end does not reproduce the germline sequence, and a read error may be involved. This chain links TRBV29-1 with TRBJ2-7; D possibly matches TRBD1 or TRBD2 (5 bases each). Germline CDR1 reads SQVTM; CDR2 reads ANQGSEA. The CDR3 length is 16 residues. DNA of the CDR3: TGCAGCGGTGAAATAGGGGACGGGCCTTCGGGTTACGAGCAGTACTTC. Translated, it gives CSGEIGDGPSGYEQYF.

V usage is TRBV28 and J usage is TRBJ1-4; the D gene is possibly TRBD1 (6 bases). This CDR3 spans 16 amino acids. Per the germline V gene, CDR1 is MDHEN and CDR2 is SYDVKM. V was pared by 5 bases and J by 3 bases, with 16 bases between. The CDR3 coding sequence is TGTGCCAGCAGTCCCGGGGGGGGCGAGGCTAATGAAAAACTGTTTTTT. It is translated as CASSPGGGEANEKLFF.

This chain links TRBV10-1 with TRBJ2-3; D is uncertain. The germline V gene encodes CDR1 WNHNN and CDR2 SYGVQD (reference sequence). The germline V and J ends were trimmed by 4 bases and 0 bases, with 8 bases remaining between them. The CDR3 has 14 residues. In DNA form, the CDR3 reads TGCGCCAGCAGTGTGAACCCTAGCACAGATACGCAGTATTTT. Translated: CASSVNPSTDTQYF.